The sequence of this T cell receptor (beta chain) was determined in a study of T cell responses to AZD1222 COVID-19 vaccine. Germline CDR1 is SGHNT and CDR2 is YYREEE (reference sequence). The CDR3 extends over 12 amino acids. V shed 3 bases and J shed 3 bases, with 4 bases lying between them. Here immunoSEQ multiplex PCR was the method, and the copy in TCRdb shows in-frame clones only, minus some. The sample consists of 150,000 to 200,000 clones, 75% to 90% of them appearing once. On this clone: Antigen unknown.

Overall study results and limits: The reported proportion of spike-specific TCRs targeting unmutated variant regions was nearly half.

The material was peripheral blood, obtained on day 0 of MenACWY control vaccination. J is TRBJ2-1 and V is TRBV5-4; D is unresolved. The clonotype comes from an adult in good health. CDR3 loop: CASSWDYNEQFF. The CDR3 DNA sequence: TGTGCCAGCAGCTGGGACTACAATGAGCAGTTCTTC. The full variable domain, with the rest looked up from reference TRBV5-4 and TRBJ2-1, is ETGVTQSPTHLIKTRGQQVTLRCSSQSGHNTVSWYQQALGQGPQFIFQYYREEENGRGNFPPRFSGLQFPNYSSELNVNALELDDSALYLCASSWDYNEQFFGPGTRLTVL.